The 28 T cell receptor beta chains presented below share a single source sample, sequenced in a study of shared clonotypes between healthy human individuals. Assay: immunoSEQ multiplex PCR; the TCRdb copy retains only in-frame clones and omits some. Of more than 2,000,000 clones in the sample, 93% were seen once. The sequencing input was naive CD4+ T cells from PBMCs. As to subset: CD45RA+ positively selected. All receptors come from a man younger than 35 in good health. Some clones in this sample may be carry-over from other donors' samples.

The chain has TRBV5-6 and TRBJ1-1; tentatively, D is TRBD1 (5 bases). With 0 bases removed from V and 4 bases from J, the gap between germline ends came to 10 bases. The CDR3 extends over 14 amino acids. The germline V gene encodes CDR1 SGHDT and CDR2 YYEEEE. The CDR3 here is CASSLVGRGTEAFF. The DNA for the CDR3 is TGTGCCAGCAGCTTGGTTGGAAGGGGCACTGAAGCTTTCTTT.

J is TRBJ2-2 and V is TRBV28; weak D call: TRBD1 (6 bases). Germline V gives CDR1 MDHEN, CDR2 SYDVKM. Trimming removed 7 bases from V and 4 bases from J, with 19 bases in between. The CDR3 loop spans 16 amino acids. Here the CDR3 reads CASIPTPGAVTGELFF. The CDR3, as DNA: TGTGCCAGCATCCCCACCCCAGGGGCGGTCACCGGGGAGCTGTTTTTT.

The gene calls are TRBV5-4 and TRBJ2-6; no reliable D call. The CDR3 totals 16 residues. Germline V gene lookup returns CDR1 SGHNT and CDR2 YYREEE (reference sequence). The V gene lost 5 bases and the J gene lost 0 bases, with 12 bases spanning the gap. The CDR3 sequence: CASRALLSSGANVLTF. CDR3 sequence (DNA): TGTGCCAGCAGAGCATTACTTAGCTCTGGGGCCAACGTCCTGACTTTC.

The rearrangement joins TRBV6-5 to TRBJ2-1; 7 bases align to TRBD1. This CDR3 region has 16 residues. Germline V gene lookup returns CDR1 MNHEY and CDR2 SVGAGI. With V trimmed by 3 bases and J by 0 bases, 5 bases remained unmatched. This chain's CDR3 is CASSYYRGVSYNEQFF. Here the CDR3 DNA reads TGTGCCAGCAGTTATTACAGGGGTGTCTCCTACAATGAGCAGTTCTTC.

This sequence joins TRBV11-2 and TRBJ2-1, with TRBD1 as a possible D gene (5 bases). Germline V lookup: CDR1 SGHAT, CDR2 FQNNGV. V was clipped by 5 bases and J by 5 bases, with 16 bases between them. The CDR3 is made up of 15 amino acids. The CDR3 DNA follows: TGTGCCAGCAGCCCCCGAGGACAAAAAAACAATGAGCAGTTCTTC. Encoded protein: CASSPRGQKNNEQFF.

The V call is TRBV25-1, the J call TRBJ1-1, with TRBD1 as a possible D gene (6 bases). CDR3 length equals 14 residues. Germline V gives CDR1 MGHDK, CDR2 SYGVNS. The ends were cut back, 1 base at V and 4 bases at J, with 10 bases in the middle. The CDR3 spells CASSESGVVTEAFF. CDR3 nucleotides: TGTGCCAGCAGTGAATCAGGGGTGGTCACTGAAGCTTTCTTT.

As concerns this clone: The sample carries other DNA sequences with the same CDR3. This chain connects TRBV11-3 to TRBJ2-5; D not certain. CDR1 is SGHNT and CDR2 is YENEEA in the germline V gene. This CDR3 spans 13 amino acids. Trimming left V 1 base short and J 1 base short, with 4 bases between. CDR3 sequence reads: CASSLGLQETQYF. In nucleotides, the CDR3 is TGTGCCAGCAGCTTAGGACTCCAAGAGACCCAGTACTTC.

A word on this clone: This sample also contains other DNA sequences that code for the same CDR3. The chain combines TRBV28 with TRBJ1-1; D is possibly TRBD1 (6 bases). V lost 4 bases and J 2 bases, leaving 11 bases between the germline ends. The CDR3 totals 14 residues. Germline CDR1 is MDHEN and CDR2 is SYDVKM. This CDR3 is CASSSTGLNTEAFF. CDR3 DNA sequence: TGTGCCAGCAGTTCCACAGGGCTCAACACTGAAGCTTTCTTT.

The chain is built from TRBV28 and TRBJ1-5; TRBD1 is a possible D gene (5 bases). The germline CDR1 and CDR2 sequences are MDHEN and SYDVKM. The CDR3 loop spans 12 amino acids. V was cut by 1 base and J by 15 bases, with 13 bases left in between. Here the CDR3 reads CASSLSGTGSHF. The CDR3 coding sequence is TGTGCCAGCAGTTTATCAGGGACTGGGTCGCATTTT. Filled out from reference TRBV28 and TRBJ1-5, the complete variable domain reads DVKVTQSSRYLVKRTGEKVFLECVQDMDHENMFWYRQDPGLGLRLIYFSYDVKMKEKGDIPEGYSVSREKKERFSLILESASTNQTSMYLCASSLSGTGSHFGDGTRLSIL.

Comments on this clone: Other DNA sequences within the sample encode an identical CDR3. The genes are TRBV5-1 and TRBJ2-1, with 7 bases matching TRBD1. The CDR3 is 16 amino acids. Looked up from germline, CDR1 is SGHRS and CDR2 is YFSETQ. After removal of 2 bases from V and 5 bases from J, the junction contained 10 bases not matched to a gene. The CDR3 bases are TGCGCCAGCAGCTTCTGGAAGGGGGCGCGGGACAATGAGCAGTTCTTC. Translation: CASSFWKGARDNEQFF.

J is TRBJ1-5 and V is TRBV19; tentative D call: TRBD1 (6 bases). This CDR3 contains 17 residues. V lost 6 bases, J lost 5 bases, and 23 bases lay in between. CDR1 LNHDA and CDR2 SQIVND come from the germline V gene (reference sequence). The CDR3 DNA sequence: TGTGCCAGTAGACACGAACATTACCTGGACAGAGATCAGCCCCAGCATTTT. As protein: CASRHEHYLDRDQPQHF.

This clone was detected only a few times. This chain joins TRBV10-1 and TRBJ1-1; no definite D call. The germline gives CDR1 WNHNN, CDR2 SYGVQD (reference sequence). Trimming took 3 bases from V and 0 from J, leaving 20 bases between them. CDR3 length: 18 residues. CDR3 DNA: TGCGCCAGCAGTGAATCGCCGGGCGGGTTCGGGTTGAACACTGAAGCTTTCTTT. Its protein is CASSESPGGFGLNTEAFF.

Note on this clone: One base away lies a much larger clone, so this may be a sequencing read error. Other DNA sequences from this sample encode an identical CDR3 as well. The chain has TRBV6-5 and TRBJ2-5; D gene ambiguous. Germline V gives CDR1 MNHEY, CDR2 SVGAGI. The CDR3 totals 11 residues. Trimming stripped 2 bases from V and 5 bases from J, with 3 bases between. CDR3 coding DNA: TGTGCCAGCAGTTACCGGGAGACCCAGTACTTC. Protein: CASSYRETQYF.

The V gene is TRBV7-6, the J gene TRBJ2-3; 12 nucleotides line up with TRBD2. CDR1 is SGHVS, CDR2 FNYEAQ, per germline. This CDR3 spans 16 amino acids. V was pared by 4 bases and J by 6 bases, with 8 bases of the junction left unmatched. Here the CDR3 DNA reads TGTGCCAGCAGCTCCTCCACTAGCGGGAGGATTGATACGCAGTATTTT. Its translation: CASSSSTSGRIDTQYF.

The J gene is TRBJ2-1, the V gene TRBV4-2, with D unresolved. V was trimmed by 0 bases and J by 2 bases, leaving 8 bases between them. There are 15 residues in the CDR3. CDR1 is LGHNA, CDR2 YNFKEQ, per germline. CDR3 in amino acids: CASSQDGQTYNEQFF. Written as DNA, the CDR3 is TGTGCCAGCAGCCAAGACGGGCAAACCTACAATGAGCAGTTCTTC.

This clone has just a few counts. The chain combines TRBV27 with TRBJ2-7; 7 bases are shared with TRBD1. V lost 4 bases, J lost 0 bases, and 3 bases stayed unmatched. Germline CDR1 reads MNHEY; CDR2 reads SMNVEV (reference sequence). CDR3 length: 14 residues. The CDR3: CASSSRDSSYEQYF. CDR3 nucleotides: TGTGCCAGCAGTTCCCGGGACAGCTCCTACGAGCAGTACTTC.

This chain uses TRBV7-9 with TRBJ2-3, with TRBD2 identical over 7 bases. CDR3 length: 18 amino acids. The V gene end was trimmed by 6 bases and the J gene end by 0 bases; junction bases not matched to a gene: 15. Germline V gene sequence: CDR1 SEHNR, CDR2 FQNEAQ (reference sequence). CDR3 loop: CASRAKFGLAESTDTQYF. The CDR3 DNA follows: TGTGCCAGCAGGGCTAAATTCGGGCTAGCGGAAAGCACAGATACGCAGTATTTT.

J is TRBJ2-7 and V is TRBV6-5; D may correspond to TRBD1 or TRBD2 (6 bases each). This CDR3 spans 14 amino acids. Germline V lookup: CDR1 MNHEY, CDR2 SVGAGI. Trimming removed 3 bases from V and 2 bases from J, with 11 bases in between. The CDR3 DNA sequence: TGTGCCAGCAGTTATGGAGGGGGGCCCTACGAGCAGTACTTC. Amino acids: CASSYGGGPYEQYF.

The chain recombines TRBV5-1 with TRBJ2-7, with 10 positions matching TRBD1. This CDR3 contains 15 residues. The trim removed 3 bases at V and 2 bases at J, leaving 5 bases unmatched. The V gene's germline CDR1 is SGHRS and CDR2 YFSETQ. The CDR3 region has the DNA TGCGCCAGCAGCTCGGGACAGGGGATAACCTACGAGCAGTACTTC. This codes for CASSSGQGITYEQYF.

J is TRBJ2-7 and V is TRBV5-5; no clear D gene. The CDR3 has 14 residues. V lost 4 bases and J lost 0, with 11 bases in between. Germline values: CDR1 SGHKS, CDR2 YYEKEE (reference sequence). For the CDR3, the DNA is TGTGCCAGCAGCCTTGGTGGTAACTCCTACGAGCAGTACTTC. It encodes CASSLGGNSYEQYF.

The count of this clone is one. The chain couples TRBV5-1 to TRBJ2-7, with 10 bases lining up with TRBD2. This CDR3 contains 16 residues. The germline CDR1 and CDR2 sequences are SGHRS and YFSETQ. J lost 0 bases, V lost 4 bases, and 7 bases had no gene match. The CDR3 loop is CASSPLSGGSSYEQYF. The CDR3 region has the DNA TGCGCCAGCAGCCCGCTTAGCGGGGGGAGCTCCTACGAGCAGTACTTC. The full variable domain, its missing parts supplied by reference TRBV5-1 and TRBJ2-7, is KAGVTQTPRYLIKTRGQQVTLSCSPISGHRSVSWYQQTPGQGLQFLFEYFSETQRNKGNFPGRFSGRQFSNSRSEMNVSTLELGDSALYLCASSPLSGGSSYEQYFGPGTRLTVT.

The J gene is TRBJ1-1, the V gene TRBV28; D is uncertain. Per germline, CDR1 MDHEN and CDR2 SYDVKM. Between the trimmed V and J ends, which lost 3 bases and 0 bases, there was a span of 8 bases. CDR3 length equals 14 residues. The CDR3 here is CASSFAQLNTEAFF. The CDR3 bases are TGTGCCAGCAGTTTTGCACAGCTGAACACTGAAGCTTTCTTT.

The V gene is TRBV6-5, the J gene TRBJ1-4, with 7 bases that match TRBD1. V lost 1 base to trimming and J lost 8 bases; unmatched junction nucleotides: 7. The CDR3 runs to 15 residues. Germline V CDR1 and CDR2: MNHEY, SVGAGI. The CDR3 here is CASSYYVDRQEKLFF. CDR3 coding DNA: TGTGCCAGCAGTTACTACGTGGACAGGCAGGAAAAACTGTTTTTT.

On this clone itself: Other DNA sequences in this sample translate to the same CDR3. J is TRBJ2-1 and V is TRBV20-1, with D unresolved. This CDR3 is built from 11 residues. Germline V gene lookup returns CDR1 DFQATT and CDR2 SNEGSKA (reference sequence). Trimming took 6 bases from V and 9 from J, leaving 12 bases between them. The DNA for the CDR3 is TGCAGTGCCCCCCTTGGCGGTGAGCAGTTCTTC. It codes for CSAPLGGEQFF.

The chain combines TRBV7-9 with TRBJ1-2, with 12 bases lining up with TRBD1. The junction had 10 bases not matched to a gene; V was cut back by 1 base and J by 10 bases. The length of the CDR3 is 16 residues. Looked up from germline, CDR1 is SEHNR and CDR2 is FQNEAQ (reference sequence). CDR3 coding DNA: TGTGCCAGCAGCTTAGATGGGGACAGGGGGCGCCTTGACTACACCTTC. This sequence encodes CASSLDGDRGRLDYTF.

This clone was recorded once. V gene TRBV29-1 combines with J gene TRBJ2-7, with a weak D call TRBD1 (5 bases). The CDR3 contains 11 residues. Trimming cost V 7 bases and J 3 bases, with 10 bases left between them. CDR1 and CDR2 (germline): SQVTM, ANQGSEA. The CDR3 reads CSAVQGYEQYF. Here the CDR3 DNA reads TGCAGCGCCGTGCAGGGCTACGAGCAGTACTTC.

The table lists this clone with a count of one. V gene TRBV28 combines with J gene TRBJ1-2; 12 bases agree with TRBD1. With 3 bases clipped from V and 3 bases from J, the junction kept 8 bases outside the gene matches. The CDR3 has 17 residues. Germline V CDR1 and CDR2: MDHEN, SYDVKM. For the CDR3, the DNA is TGTGCCAGCAGTTTGGGGACAGGGGGCCTGTATCACTATGGCTACACCTTC. As protein: CASSLGTGGLYHYGYTF.

The rearrangement joins TRBV11-2 to TRBJ2-5, with 9 positions matching TRBD1. The end of the DNA aligns better with TRBJ2-7, so the J call may be wrong. Germline V gene sequence: CDR1 SGHAT, CDR2 FQNNGV. This CDR3 contains 16 residues. The CDR3 nucleotides read TGTGCCAGCAGCCCGTTAACAGGGGGCAGGCACTACGAGCAGTACTTC. Residues: CASSPLTGGRHYEQYF.